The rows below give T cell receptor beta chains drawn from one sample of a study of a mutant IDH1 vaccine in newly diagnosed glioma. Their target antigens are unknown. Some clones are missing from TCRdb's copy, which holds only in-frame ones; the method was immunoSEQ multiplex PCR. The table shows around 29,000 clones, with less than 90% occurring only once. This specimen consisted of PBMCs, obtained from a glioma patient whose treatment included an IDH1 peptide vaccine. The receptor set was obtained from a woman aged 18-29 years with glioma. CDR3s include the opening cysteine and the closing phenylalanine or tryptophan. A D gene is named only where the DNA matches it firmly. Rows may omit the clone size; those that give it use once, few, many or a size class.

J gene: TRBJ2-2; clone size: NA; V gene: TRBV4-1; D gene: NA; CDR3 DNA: TGCGCCAGCAGCCAAGATCGCGGTAGCGGGGAGCTGTTTTTT; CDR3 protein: CASSQDRGSGELFF
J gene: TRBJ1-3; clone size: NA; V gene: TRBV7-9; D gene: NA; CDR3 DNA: TGTGCCAGCAGCCCGGAAAAGGAGCGGCCCTCTGGAAACACCATATATTTT; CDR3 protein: CASSPEKERPSGNTIYF
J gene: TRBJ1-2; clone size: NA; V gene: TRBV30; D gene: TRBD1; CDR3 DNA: TGTGCCTGGAGTCCGAAAGGGACAGGGGGTGGCTATGGCTACACCTTC; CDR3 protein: CAWSPKGTGGGYGYTF
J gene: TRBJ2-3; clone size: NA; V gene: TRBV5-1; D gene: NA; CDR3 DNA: TGCGCCAGCAGCTTTAGTGGTAACACAGATACGCAGTATTTT; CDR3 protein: CASSFSGNTDTQYF
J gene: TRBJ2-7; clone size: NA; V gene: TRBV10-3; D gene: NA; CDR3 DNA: TGTGCCATCAGCGAATCGGTCGGCTACGAGCAGTACTTC; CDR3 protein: CAISESVGYEQYF
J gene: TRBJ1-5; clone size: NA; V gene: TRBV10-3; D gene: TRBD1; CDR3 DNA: TGTGCCATCAGTAAAACAGGGGGCATTCAGCCCCAGCATTTT; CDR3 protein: CAISKTGGIQPQHF
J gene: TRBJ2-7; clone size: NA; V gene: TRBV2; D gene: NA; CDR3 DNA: TGTGCCACCACGGCCGGAGGGAGGAACGAGCAGTACTTC; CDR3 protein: CATTAGGRNEQYF
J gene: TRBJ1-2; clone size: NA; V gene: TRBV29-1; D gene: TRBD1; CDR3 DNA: TGCAGCGTTCTCCAGGGACAGGGGAACGGCTACACCTTC; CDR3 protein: CSVLQGQGNGYTF
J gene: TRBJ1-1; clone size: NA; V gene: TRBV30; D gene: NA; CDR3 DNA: TGTGCCTGGAGTGTAAGGTCACAAGCTTTCTTT; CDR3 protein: CAWSVRSQAFF
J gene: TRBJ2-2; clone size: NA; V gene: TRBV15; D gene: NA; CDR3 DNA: TGTGCCACCAGCAGAGGTTTCACCGGGGAGCTGTTTTTT; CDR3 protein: CATSRGFTGELFF
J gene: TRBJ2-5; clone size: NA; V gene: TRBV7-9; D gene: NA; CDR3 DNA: TGTGCCAGCAGCTGGGAAGAGACCCAGTACTTC; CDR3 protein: CASSWEETQYF
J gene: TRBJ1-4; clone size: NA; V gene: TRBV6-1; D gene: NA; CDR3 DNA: TGTGCCAGCAGTGAGGACGGCGGTGGTTCTAGGGAAAAACTGTTTTTT; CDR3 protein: CASSEDGGGSREKLFF
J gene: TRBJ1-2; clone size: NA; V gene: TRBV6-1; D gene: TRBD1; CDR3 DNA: TGTGCCAGCTGGAGAACAGGGGGCTCTGGCTACACCTTC; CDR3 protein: CASWRTGGSGYTF
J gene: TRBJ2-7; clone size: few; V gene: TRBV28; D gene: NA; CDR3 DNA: TGTGCCAGCAGTTTAAACGGGGGTGGCTACGAGCAGTACTTC; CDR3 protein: CASSLNGGGYEQYF
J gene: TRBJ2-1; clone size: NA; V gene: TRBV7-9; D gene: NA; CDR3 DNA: TGTGCCAGCAGCTTAGAGGAACACTATTACAATGAGCAGTTCTTC; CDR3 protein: CASSLEEHYYNEQFF
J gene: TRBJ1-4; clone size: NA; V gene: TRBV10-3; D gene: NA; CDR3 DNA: TGTGCCATCAGTGAGTCGAACACTAATGAAAAACTGTTTTTT; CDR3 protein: CAISESNTNEKLFF
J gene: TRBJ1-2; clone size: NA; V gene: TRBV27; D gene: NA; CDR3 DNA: TGTGCCAGCAAGTTTGAGGGCAACTATGGCTACACCTTC; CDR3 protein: CASKFEGNYGYTF
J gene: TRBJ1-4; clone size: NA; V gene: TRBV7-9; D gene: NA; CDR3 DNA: TGTGCCAGCAGCTCCCGTCGGGACTCTGCAACTAATGAAAAACTGTTTTTT; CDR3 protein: CASSSRRDSATNEKLFF
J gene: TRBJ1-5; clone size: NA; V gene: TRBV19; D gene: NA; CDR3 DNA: TGTGCCAGTAGTATAGCAGGGATTAGCAATCAGCCCCAGCATTTT; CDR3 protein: CASSIAGISNQPQHF
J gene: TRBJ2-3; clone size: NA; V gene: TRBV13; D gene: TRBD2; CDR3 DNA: TGTGCCAGCAGCCCCTTGAACGCGGGGGGCCTGTATTTT; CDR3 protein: CASSPLNAGGLYF
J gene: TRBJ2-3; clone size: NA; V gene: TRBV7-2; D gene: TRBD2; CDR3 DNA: TGTGCCAGCAGCTTAGCGCTAGCGGCTCGCACAGATACGCAGTATTTT; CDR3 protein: CASSLALAARTDTQYF
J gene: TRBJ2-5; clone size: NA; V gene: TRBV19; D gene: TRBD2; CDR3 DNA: TGTGCCAGTAGTATAAGTGGTTTAGCGGGGAGGCAAGAGACCCAGTACTTC; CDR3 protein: CASSISGLAGRQETQYF
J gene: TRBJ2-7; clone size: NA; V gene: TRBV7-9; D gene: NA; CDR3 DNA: TGTGCCAGCAGCTACGCCGGGACGGGTTTCTACGAGCAGTACTTC; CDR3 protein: CASSYAGTGFYEQYF
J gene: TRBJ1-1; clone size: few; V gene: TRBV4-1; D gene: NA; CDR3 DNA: TGCGCCAGCGGTAAAACGAACACTGAAGCTTTCTTT; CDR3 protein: CASGKTNTEAFF
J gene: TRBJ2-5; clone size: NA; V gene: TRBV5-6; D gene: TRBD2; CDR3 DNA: TGTGCCAGCAGCTTACTAGCGGCCTTGGGGGAGACCCAGTACTTC; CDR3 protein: CASSLLAALGETQYF
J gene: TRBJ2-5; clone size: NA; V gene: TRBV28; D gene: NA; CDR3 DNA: TGTGCCAGCAGTTTATTTGGTCAGGGAAGAGGGGAGACCCAGTACTTC; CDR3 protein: CASSLFGQGRGETQYF
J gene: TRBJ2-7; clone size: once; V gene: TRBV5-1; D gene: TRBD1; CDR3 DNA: TGCGCCAGCAGCTCCGGACAGGTTCGGGCGTCCGAGCAGTACTTC; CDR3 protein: CASSSGQVRASEQYF